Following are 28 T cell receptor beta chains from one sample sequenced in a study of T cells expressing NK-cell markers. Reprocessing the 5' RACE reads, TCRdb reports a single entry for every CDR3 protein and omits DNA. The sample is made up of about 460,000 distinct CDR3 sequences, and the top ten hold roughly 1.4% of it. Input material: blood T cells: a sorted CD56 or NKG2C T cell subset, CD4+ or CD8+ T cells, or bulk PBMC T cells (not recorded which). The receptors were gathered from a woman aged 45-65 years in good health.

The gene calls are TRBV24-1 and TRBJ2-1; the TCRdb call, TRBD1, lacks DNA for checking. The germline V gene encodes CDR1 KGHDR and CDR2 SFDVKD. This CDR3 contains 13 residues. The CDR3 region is CATGTGGINEQFF.

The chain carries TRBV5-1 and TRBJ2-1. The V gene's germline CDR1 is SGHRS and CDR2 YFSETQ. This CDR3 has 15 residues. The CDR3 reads CASRSGSGSYNEQFF.

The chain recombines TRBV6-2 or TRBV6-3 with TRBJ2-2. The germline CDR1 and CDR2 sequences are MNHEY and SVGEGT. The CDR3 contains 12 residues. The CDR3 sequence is CASSRLAGELFF.

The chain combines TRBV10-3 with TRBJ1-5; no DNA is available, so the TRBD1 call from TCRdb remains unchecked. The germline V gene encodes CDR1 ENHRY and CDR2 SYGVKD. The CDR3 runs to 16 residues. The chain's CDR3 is CAISESTGTAFKPQHF.

The CDR3 reads CSARDRGTSVGDTQYF. The V call is TRBV20-1, the J call TRBJ2-3; TCRdb indicates TRBD2, and absent DNA this call remains unverified. Per the germline V gene, CDR1 is DFQATT and CDR2 is SNEGSKA (reference sequence). CDR3 length equals 16 residues.

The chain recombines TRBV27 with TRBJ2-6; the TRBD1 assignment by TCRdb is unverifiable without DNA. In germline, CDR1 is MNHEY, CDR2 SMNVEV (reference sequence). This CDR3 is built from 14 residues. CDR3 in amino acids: CASSRLAGANVLTF.

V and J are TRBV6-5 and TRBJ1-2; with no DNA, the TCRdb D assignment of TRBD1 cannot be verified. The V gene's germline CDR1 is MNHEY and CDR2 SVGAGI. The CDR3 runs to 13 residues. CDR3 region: CASSYDRVYGYTF.

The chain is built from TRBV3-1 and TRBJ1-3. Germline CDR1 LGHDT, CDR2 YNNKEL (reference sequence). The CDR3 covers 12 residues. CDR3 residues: CASISAGNTIYF.

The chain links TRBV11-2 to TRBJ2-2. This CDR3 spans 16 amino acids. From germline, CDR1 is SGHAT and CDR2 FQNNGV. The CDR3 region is CASSSHLQKNTGELFF. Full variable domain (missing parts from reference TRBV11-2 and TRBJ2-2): EAGVAQSPRYKIIEKRQSVAFWCNPISGHATLYWYQQILGQGPKLLIQFQNNGVVDDSQLPKDRFSAERLKGVDSTLKIQPAKLEDSAVYLCASSSHLQKNTGELFFGEGSRLTVL.

CDR3 loop: CASGTSGRAFHNEQFF. The chain recombines TRBV5-1 with TRBJ2-1; TCRdb's assignment of TRBD2 cannot be checked, as there is no DNA. The CDR3 has 16 residues. CDR1 is SGHRS and CDR2 is YFSETQ in the germline V gene.

CDR3 residues: CSALDQHTSTDTQYF. This chain connects TRBV20-1 to TRBJ2-3; the D gene TCRdb calls, TRBD2, cannot be checked with no DNA. CDR1 and CDR2 from the germline V gene are DFQATT and SNEGSKA (reference sequence). CDR3 length: 15 residues.

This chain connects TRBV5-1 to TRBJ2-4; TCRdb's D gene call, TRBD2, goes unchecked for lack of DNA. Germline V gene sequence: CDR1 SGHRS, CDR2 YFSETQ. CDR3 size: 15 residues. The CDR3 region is CASSLDSGPWDIQYF.

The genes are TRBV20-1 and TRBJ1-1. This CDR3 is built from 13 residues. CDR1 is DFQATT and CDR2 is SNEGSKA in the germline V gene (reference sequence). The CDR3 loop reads CSAAGTLNTEAFF.

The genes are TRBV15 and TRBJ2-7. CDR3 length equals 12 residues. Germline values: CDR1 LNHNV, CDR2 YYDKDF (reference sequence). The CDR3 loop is CATSSSRSEQYF.

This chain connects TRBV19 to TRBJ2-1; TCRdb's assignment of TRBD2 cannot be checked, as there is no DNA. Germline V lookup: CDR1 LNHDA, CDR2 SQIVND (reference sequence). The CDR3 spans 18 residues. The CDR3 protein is CASSTPSPGLADYNEQFF.

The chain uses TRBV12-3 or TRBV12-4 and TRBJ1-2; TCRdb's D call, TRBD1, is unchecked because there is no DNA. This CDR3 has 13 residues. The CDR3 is CASTTDSRRGYTF.

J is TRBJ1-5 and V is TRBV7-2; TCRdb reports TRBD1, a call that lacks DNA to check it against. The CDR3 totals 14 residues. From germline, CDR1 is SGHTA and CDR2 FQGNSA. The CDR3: CASSPGAGNQPQHF.

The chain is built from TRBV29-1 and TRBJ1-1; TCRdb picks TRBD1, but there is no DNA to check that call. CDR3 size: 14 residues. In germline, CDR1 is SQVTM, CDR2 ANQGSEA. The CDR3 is CSVEEGTGFTEAFF.

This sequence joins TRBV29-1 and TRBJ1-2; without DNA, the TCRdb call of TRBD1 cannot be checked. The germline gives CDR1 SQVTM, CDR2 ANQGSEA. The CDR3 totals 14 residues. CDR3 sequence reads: CSVGTGTGPYGYTF. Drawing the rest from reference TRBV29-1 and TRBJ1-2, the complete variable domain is SAVISQKPSRDICQRGTSLTIQCQVDSQVTMMFWYRQQPGQSLTLIATANQGSEATYESGFVIDKFPISRPNLTFSTLTVSNMSPEDSSIYLCSVGTGTGPYGYTFGSGTRLTVV.

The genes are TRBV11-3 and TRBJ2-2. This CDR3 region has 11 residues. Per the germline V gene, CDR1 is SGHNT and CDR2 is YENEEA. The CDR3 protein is CASRQAGELFF.

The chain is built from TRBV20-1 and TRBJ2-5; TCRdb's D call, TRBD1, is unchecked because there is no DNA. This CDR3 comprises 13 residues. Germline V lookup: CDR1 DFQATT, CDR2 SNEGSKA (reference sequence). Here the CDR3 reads CSADSGRRETQYF.

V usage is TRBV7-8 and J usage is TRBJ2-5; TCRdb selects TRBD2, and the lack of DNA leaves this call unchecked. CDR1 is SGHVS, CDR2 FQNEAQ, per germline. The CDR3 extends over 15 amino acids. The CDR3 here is CASSLDRGERETQYF.

This CDR3 is CASSLRFGRADSYNEQFF. The chain employs TRBV5-5 and TRBJ2-1; no DNA is available, so the TRBD2 call from TCRdb remains unchecked. CDR1 and CDR2 (germline): SGHKS, YYEKEE (reference sequence). The CDR3 extends over 18 amino acids.

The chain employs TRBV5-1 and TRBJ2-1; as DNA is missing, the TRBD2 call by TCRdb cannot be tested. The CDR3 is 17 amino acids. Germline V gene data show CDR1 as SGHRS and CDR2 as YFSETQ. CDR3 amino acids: CASSQLAGGMGLIEQFF. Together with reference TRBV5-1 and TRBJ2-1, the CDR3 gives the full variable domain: KAGVTQTPRYLIKTRGQQVTLSCSPISGHRSVSWYQQTPGQGLQFLFEYFSETQRNKGNFPGRFSGRQFSNSRSEMNVSTLELGDSALYLCASSQLAGGMGLIEQFFGPGTRLTVL.

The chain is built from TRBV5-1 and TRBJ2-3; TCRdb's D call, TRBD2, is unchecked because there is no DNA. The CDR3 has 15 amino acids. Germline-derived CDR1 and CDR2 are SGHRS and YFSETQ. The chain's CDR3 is CASARQGRSTDTQYF.

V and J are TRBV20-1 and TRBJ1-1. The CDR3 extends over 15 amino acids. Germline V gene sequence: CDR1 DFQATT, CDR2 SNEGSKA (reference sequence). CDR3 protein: CSARALTYVNTEAFF.

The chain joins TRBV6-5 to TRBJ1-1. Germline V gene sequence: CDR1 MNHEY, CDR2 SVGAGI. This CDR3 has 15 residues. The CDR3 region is CASSYDGTDRPEAFF.

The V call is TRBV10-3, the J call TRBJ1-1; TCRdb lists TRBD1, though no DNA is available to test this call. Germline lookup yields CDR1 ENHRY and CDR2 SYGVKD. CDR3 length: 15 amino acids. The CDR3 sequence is CAISESTGLGTEAFF.